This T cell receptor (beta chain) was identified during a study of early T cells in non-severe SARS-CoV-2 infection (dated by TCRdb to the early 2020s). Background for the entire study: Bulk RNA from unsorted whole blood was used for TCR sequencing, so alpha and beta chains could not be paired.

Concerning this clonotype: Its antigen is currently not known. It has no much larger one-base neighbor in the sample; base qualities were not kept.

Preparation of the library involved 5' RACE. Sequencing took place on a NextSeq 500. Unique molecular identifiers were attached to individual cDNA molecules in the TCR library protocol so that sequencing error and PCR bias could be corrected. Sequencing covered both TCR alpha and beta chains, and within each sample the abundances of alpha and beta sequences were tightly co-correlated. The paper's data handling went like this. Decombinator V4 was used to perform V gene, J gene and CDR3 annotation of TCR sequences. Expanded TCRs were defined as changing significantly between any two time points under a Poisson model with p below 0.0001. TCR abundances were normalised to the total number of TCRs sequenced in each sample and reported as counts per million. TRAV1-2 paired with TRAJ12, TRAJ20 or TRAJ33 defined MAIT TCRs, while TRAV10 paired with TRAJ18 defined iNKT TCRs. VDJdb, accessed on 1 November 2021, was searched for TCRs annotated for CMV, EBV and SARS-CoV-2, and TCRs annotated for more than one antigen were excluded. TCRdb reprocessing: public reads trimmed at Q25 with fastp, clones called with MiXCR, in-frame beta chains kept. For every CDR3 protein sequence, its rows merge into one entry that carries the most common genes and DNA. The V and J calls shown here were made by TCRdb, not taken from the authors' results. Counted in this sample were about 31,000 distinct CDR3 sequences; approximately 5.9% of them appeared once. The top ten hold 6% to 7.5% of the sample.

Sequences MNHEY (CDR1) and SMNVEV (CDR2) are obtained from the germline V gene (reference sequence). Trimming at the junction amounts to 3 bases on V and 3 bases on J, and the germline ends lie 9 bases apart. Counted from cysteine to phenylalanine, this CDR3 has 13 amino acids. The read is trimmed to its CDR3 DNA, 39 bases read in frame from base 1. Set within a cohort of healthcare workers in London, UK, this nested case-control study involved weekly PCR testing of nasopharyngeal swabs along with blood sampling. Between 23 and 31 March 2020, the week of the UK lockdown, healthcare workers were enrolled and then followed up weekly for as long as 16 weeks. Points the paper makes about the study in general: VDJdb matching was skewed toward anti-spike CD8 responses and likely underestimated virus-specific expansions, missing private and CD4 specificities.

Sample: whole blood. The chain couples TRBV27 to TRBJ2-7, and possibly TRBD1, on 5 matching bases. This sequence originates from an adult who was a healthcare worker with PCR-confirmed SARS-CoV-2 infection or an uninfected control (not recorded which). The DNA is TGTGCCAGCAGTTTGGGGCAGATCTACGAGCAGTACTTC. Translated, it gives CASSLGQIYEQYF.